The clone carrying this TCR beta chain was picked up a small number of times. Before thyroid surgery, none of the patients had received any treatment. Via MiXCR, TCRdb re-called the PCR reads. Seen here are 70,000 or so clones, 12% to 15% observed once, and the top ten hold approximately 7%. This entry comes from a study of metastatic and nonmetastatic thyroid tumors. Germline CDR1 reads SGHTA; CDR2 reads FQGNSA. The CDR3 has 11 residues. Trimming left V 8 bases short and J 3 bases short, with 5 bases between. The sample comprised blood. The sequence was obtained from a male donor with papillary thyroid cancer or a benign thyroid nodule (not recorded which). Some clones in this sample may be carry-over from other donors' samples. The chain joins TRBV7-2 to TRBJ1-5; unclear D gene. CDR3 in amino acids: CASGLNQPQHF. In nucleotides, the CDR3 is TGTGCCAGCGGACTCAATCAGCCCCAGCATTTT.